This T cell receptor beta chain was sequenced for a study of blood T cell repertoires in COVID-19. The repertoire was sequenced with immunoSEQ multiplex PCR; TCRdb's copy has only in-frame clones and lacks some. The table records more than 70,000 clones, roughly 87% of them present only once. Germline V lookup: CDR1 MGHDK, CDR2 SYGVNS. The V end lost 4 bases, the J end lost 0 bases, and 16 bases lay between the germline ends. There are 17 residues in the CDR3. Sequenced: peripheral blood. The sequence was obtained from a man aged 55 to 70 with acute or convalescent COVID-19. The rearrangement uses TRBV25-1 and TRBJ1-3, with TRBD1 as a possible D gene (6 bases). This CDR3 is CASSAITGIISGNTIYF. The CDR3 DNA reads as TGTGCCAGCAGTGCGATAACAGGGATCATCTCTGGAAACACCATATATTTT. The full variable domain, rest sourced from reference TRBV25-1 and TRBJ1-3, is EADIYQTPRYLVIGTGKKITLECSQTMGHDKMYWYQQDPGMELHLIHYSYGVNSTEKGDLSSESTVSRIRTEHFPLTLESARPSHTSQYLCASSAITGIISGNTIYFGEGSWLTVV.